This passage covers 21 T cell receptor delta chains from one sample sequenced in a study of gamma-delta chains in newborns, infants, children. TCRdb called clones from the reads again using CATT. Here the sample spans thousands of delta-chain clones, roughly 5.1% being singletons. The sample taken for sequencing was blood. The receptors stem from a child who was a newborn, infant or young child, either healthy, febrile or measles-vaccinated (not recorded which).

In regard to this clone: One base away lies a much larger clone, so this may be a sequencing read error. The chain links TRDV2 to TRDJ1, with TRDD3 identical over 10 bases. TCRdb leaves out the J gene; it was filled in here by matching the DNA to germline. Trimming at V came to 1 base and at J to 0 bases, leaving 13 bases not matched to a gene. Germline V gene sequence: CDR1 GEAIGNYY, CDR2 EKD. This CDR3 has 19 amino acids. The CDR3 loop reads CACDTVSGGYGEYTDKLIF. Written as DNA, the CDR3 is TGTGCCTGTGACACTGTCTCTGGGGGATATGGCGAGTACACCGATAAACTCATCTTT.

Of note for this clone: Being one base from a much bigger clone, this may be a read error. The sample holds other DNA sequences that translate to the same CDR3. CDR3 residues: CACDKVLGDTWDTRQMFF. CDR3 nucleotide sequence: TGTGCCTGTGACAAGGTACTGGGGGATACTTGGGACACCCGACAGATGTTTTTC. The chain recombines TRDV2 with TRDJ3, with 12 nucleotides matching TRDD3. With V trimmed by 2 bases and J by 4 bases, 5 bases remained unmatched. Germline CDR1 reads GEAIGNYY; CDR2 reads EKD. The CDR3 consists of 18 residues.

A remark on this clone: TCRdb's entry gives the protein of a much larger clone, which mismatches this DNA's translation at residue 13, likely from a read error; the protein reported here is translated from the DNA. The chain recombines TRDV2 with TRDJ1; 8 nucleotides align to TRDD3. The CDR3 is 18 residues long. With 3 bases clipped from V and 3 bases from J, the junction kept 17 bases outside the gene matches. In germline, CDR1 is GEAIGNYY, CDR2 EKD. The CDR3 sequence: CACDPVLGGNHYADKLIF. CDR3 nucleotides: TGTGCCTGTGACCCTGTACTGGGGGGGAACCATTACGCCGATAAACTCATCTTT.

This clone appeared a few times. The CDR3 DNA reads TGTGCCTGTGAGGATCTGGGGGATACGTCCTGGGACACCCGACAGATGTTTTTC. This sequence encodes CACEDLGDTSWDTRQMFF. This rearrangement joins TRDV2 to TRDJ3; TRDD3 agrees at 12 bases. The ends lost 4 bases at V and 1 base at J; junction bases unmatched: 4. This CDR3 spans 18 amino acids. Germline CDR1 GEAIGNYY, CDR2 EKD.

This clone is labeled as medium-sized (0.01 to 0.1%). The CDR3 spells CACDRVRAYSGDKDKLIF. CDR3 DNA sequence: TGTGCCTGTGACCGGGTCCGGGCATACTCTGGGGATAAAGATAAACTCATCTTT. This chain connects TRDV2 to TRDJ1, with 7 bases that match TRDD3. The ends lost 3 bases at V and 5 bases at J; junction bases unmatched: 20. The CDR3 is 18 residues long. Germline CDR1 and CDR2: GEAIGNYY and EKD.

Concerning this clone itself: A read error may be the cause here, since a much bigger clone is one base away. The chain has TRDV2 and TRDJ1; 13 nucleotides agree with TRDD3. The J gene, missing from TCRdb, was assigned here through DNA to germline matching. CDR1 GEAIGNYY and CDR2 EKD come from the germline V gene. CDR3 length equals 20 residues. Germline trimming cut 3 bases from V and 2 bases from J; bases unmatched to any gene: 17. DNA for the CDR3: TGTGCCTGTGACTCAATACTGGGGGATACGCTTCGCGGTGAAACCGATAAACTCATCTTT. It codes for CACDSILGDTLRGETDKLIF.

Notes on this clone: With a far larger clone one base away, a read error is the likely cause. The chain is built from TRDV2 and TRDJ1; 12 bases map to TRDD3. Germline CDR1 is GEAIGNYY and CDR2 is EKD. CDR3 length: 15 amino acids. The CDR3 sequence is CARDNLGDTNDKLIF. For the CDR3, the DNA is TGTGCCCGTGACAATCTGGGGGATACGAATGATAAACTCATCTTT.

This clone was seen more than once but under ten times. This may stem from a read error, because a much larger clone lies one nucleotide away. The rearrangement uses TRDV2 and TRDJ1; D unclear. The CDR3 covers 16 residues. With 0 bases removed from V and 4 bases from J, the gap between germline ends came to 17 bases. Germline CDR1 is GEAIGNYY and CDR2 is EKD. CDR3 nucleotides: TGTGCCTGTGACACCGTGGCCTCCCCGTACGGCGATAAACTCATCTTT. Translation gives CACDTVASPYGDKLIF.

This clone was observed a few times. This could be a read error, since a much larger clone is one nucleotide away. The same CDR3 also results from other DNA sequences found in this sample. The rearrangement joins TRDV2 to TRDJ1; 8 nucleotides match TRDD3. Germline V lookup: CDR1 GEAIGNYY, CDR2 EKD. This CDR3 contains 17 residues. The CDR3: CACDTVQGYAYTDKLIF. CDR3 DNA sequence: TGTGCTTGTGACACCGTTCAGGGATACGCGTACACCGATAAACTCATCTTT.

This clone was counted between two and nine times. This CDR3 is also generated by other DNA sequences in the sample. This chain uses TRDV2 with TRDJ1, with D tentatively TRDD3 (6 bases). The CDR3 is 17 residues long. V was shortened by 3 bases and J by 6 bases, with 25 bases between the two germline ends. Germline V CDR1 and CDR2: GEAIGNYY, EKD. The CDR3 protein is CACDPIPGPGGPNKLIF. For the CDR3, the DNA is TGTGCCTGTGACCCTATACCGGGGCCCGGGGGACCAAATAAACTCATCTTT.

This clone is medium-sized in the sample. DNA of the CDR3: TGTGCCTGTGACACGCTGGGGGACGCTTCGTACACCGATAAACTCATCTTT. Its translation is CACDTLGDASYTDKLIF. This chain links TRDV2 with TRDJ1; 8 bases map to TRDD3. The CDR3 length is 17 residues. Germline lookup yields CDR1 GEAIGNYY and CDR2 EKD. V lost 1 base and J lost 0; bases outside the gene matches: 9.

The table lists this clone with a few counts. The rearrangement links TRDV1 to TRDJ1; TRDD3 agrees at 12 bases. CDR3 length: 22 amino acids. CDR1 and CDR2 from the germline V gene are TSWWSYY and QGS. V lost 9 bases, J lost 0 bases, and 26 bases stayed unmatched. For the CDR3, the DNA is TGTGCTCTCTCTACGGCCCCAATTCGTGTACTGGGGGATACCCAGTACACCGATAAACTCATCTTT. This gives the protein CALSTAPIRVLGDTQYTDKLIF.

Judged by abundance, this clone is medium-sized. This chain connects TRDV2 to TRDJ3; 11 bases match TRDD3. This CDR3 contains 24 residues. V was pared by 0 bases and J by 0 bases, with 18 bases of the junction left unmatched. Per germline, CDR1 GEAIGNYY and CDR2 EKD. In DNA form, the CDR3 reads TGTGCCTGTGACACCGTTCAACTGGGGGATAGTCAAAACCGGCCCTCCTGGGACACCCGACAGATGTTTTTC. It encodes CACDTVQLGDSQNRPSWDTRQMFF.

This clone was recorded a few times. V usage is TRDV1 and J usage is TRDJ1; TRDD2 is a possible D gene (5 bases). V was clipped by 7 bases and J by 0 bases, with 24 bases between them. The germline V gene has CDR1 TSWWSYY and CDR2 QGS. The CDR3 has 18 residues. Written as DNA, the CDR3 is TGTGCTCTTGCGCGAAGTCCCTACACGCCCCAGTACACCGATAAACTCATCTTT. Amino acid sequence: CALARSPYTPQYTDKLIF.

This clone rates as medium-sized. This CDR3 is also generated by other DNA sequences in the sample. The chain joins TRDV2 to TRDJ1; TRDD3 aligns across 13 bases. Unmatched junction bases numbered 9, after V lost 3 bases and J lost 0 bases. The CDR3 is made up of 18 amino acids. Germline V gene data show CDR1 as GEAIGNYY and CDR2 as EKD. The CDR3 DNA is TGTGCCTGTGACGGACTTACTGGGGGATACGGGTACACCGATAAACTCATCTTT. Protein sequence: CACDGLTGGYGYTDKLIF.

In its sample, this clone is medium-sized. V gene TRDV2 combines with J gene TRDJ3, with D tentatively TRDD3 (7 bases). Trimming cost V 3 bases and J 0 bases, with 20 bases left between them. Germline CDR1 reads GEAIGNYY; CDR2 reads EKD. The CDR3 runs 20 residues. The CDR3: CACDRVGDPSSSWDTRQMFF. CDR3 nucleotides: TGTGCCTGTGACCGGGTGGGGGACCCTTCCAGCTCCTGGGACACCCGACAGATGTTTTTC.

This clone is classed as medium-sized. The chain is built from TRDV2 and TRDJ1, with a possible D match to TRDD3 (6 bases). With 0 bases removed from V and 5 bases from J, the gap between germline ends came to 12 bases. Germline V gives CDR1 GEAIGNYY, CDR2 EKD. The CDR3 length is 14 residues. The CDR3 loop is CACDTLTGRDKLIF. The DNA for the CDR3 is TGTGCCTGTGACACCCTAACTGGGAGAGATAAACTCATCTTT.

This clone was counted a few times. The CDR3 DNA reads as TGTGCCTGTGACACCGGGGATGCCGTTTACTCCTGGGACACCCGACAGATGTTTTTC. Translating gives CACDTGDAVYSWDTRQMFF. This chain uses TRDV2 with TRDJ3; tentatively, D is TRDD3 (6 bases). V lost 0 bases and J 0 bases, leaving 14 bases between the germline ends. This CDR3 comprises 19 residues. Germline CDR1 and CDR2: GEAIGNYY and EKD.

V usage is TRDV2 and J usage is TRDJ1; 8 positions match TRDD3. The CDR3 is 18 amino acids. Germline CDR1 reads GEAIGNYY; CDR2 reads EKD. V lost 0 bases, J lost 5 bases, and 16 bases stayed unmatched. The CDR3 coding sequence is TGTGCCTGTGACACCATACGATCGGGGGATAACACCCTTGATAAACTCATCTTT. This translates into CACDTIRSGDNTLDKLIF.

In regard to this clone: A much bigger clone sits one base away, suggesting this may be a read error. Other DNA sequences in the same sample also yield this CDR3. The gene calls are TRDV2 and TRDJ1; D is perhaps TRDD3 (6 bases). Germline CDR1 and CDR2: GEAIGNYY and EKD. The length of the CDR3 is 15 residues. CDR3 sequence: CACDTVGGYTDKLIF. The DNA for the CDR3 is TGTGCCTGTGACACAGTGGGGGGCTACACCGATAAACTCATCTTC.

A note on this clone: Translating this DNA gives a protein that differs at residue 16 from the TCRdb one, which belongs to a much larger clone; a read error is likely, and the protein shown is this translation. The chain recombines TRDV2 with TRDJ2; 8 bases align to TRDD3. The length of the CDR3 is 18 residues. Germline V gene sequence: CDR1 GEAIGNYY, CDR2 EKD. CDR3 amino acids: CACDNIVLGGRLTAQPFF. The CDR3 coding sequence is TGTGCCTGTGACAATATCGTACTGGGGGGCAGATTGACAGCACAACCCTTCTTT.